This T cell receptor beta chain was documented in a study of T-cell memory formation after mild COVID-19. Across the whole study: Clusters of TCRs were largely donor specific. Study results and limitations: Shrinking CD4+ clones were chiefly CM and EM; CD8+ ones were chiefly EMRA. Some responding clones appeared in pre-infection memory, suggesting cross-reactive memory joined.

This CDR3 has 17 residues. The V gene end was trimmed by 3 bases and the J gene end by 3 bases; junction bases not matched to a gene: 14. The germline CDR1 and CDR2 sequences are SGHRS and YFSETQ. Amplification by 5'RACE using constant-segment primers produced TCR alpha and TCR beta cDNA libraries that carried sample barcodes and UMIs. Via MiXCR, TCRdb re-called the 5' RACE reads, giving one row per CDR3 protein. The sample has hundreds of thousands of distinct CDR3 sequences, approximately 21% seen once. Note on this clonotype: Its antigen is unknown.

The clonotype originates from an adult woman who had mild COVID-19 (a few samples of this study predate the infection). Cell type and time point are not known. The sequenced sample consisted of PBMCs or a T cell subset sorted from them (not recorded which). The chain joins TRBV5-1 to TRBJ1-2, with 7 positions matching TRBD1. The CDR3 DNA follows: TGCGCCAGCAGCTCGACAGGGTGGAGACCAAGGGACTATGGCTACACCTTC. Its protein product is CASSSTGWRPRDYGYTF. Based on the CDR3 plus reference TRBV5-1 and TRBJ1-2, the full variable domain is KAGVTQTPRYLIKTRGQQVTLSCSPISGHRSVSWYQQTPGQGLQFLFEYFSETQRNKGNFPGRFSGRQFSNSRSEMNVSTLELGDSALYLCASSSTGWRPRDYGYTFGSGTRLTVV.